The 25 T cell receptor beta chains presented below share a single source sample, sequenced in a study of T cell responses to AZD1222 COVID-19 vaccine. Here immunoSEQ multiplex PCR was the method, and the copy in TCRdb shows in-frame clones only, minus some. The repertoire holds about 93,000 clones, with 80% to 90% as singletons. Sequenced material: peripheral blood, taken 28 days after the second AZD1222 dose. The source of these receptors is an adult who received the AZD1222 COVID-19 vaccine.

This clone was seen a few times. This chain uses TRBV7-2 with TRBJ2-7; D is possibly TRBD1 or TRBD2 (5 bases each). Germline lookup yields CDR1 SGHTA and CDR2 FQGNSA. This CDR3 region has 14 residues. The V gene lost 5 bases and the J gene lost 5 bases, with 16 bases spanning the gap. The CDR3 loop is CASSPGTAPDEQYF. In DNA form, the CDR3 reads TGTGCCAGCAGCCCCGGGACGGCCCCAGACGAGCAGTACTTC.

V is TRBV6-1 and J is TRBJ1-1; no reliable D call. This CDR3 spans 14 amino acids. Germline values: CDR1 MNHNS, CDR2 SASEGT. V dropped 0 bases and J dropped 0 bases, with 5 bases sitting between them. Written as DNA, the CDR3 is TGTGCCAGCAGTGAAGCGGCTTTGAACACTGAAGCTTTCTTT. Its translation: CASSEAALNTEAFF.

The V gene is TRBV28, the J gene TRBJ2-5; TRBD2 might be the D (5 bases). The CDR3 is 13 residues long. Trimming pared 8 bases from V and 5 bases from J, leaving 15 bases between. Per the germline V gene, CDR1 is MDHEN and CDR2 is SYDVKM. CDR3: CASVTSNSETQYF. The CDR3 DNA reads as TGTGCCAGCGTCACTAGTAATAGCGAGACCCAGTACTTC.

The chain combines TRBV12-5 with TRBJ2-3, with D perhaps matching TRBD2 (5 bases). The CDR3 consists of 15 residues. The V end lost 5 bases, the J end lost 0 bases, and 12 bases lay between the germline ends. Germline V lookup: CDR1 LGHNT, CDR2 FRNRAP. The CDR3 DNA reads TGTGCTAGTGGTCTAGGGAGCGGCAGCACAGATACGCAGTATTTT. Translation gives CASGLGSGSTDTQYF.

The chain joins TRBV2 to TRBJ2-7; TRBD1 matches at 9 bases. Germline CDR1 reads SNHLY; CDR2 reads FYNNEI. CDR3 size: 15 residues. V shed 6 bases, J shed 8 bases, and the junction held 14 bases outside the gene matches. The CDR3 reads CASSVPGQGSLQQYF. The CDR3 nucleotides read TGTGCCAGCAGCGTACCCGGACAGGGGTCTTTGCAGCAGTACTTC.

The CDR3 protein is CASSPQGPQYGYTF. CDR3 coding DNA: TGTGCCAGCTCACCGCAGGGTCCGCAGTATGGCTACACCTTC. This chain uses TRBV18 with TRBJ1-2; TRBD1 is a possible D gene (5 bases). Germline V gene lookup returns CDR1 KGHSH and CDR2 LQKENI. The CDR3 consists of 14 residues. The V and J ends lost 3 bases and 5 bases respectively, with 13 bases between them.

CDR3 DNA sequence: TGTGCCAGCAGCTTACCCGAAGGGGGCACTGAAGCTTTCTTT. Its translation is CASSLPEGGTEAFF. The genes are TRBV11-1 and TRBJ1-1, with D tentatively TRBD1 (6 bases). Germline CDR1 is SGHAT and CDR2 is FQDESV (reference sequence). V lost 2 bases to trimming and J lost 4 bases, with 11 bases between them. CDR3 length: 14 residues.

The J gene is TRBJ1-1, the V gene TRBV27; no reliable D call. V gave up 0 bases and J gave up 1 base, with 9 bases separating them. The CDR3 covers 15 residues. The germline CDR1 and CDR2 sequences are MNHEY and SMNVEV (reference sequence). In DNA, the CDR3 is TGTGCCAGCAGTTTATCGTCAGGATCGAACACTGAAGCTTTCTTT. Translating gives CASSLSSGSNTEAFF.

V is TRBV27 and J is TRBJ2-1, with 7 nucleotides matching TRBD2. Per the germline V gene, CDR1 is MNHEY and CDR2 is SMNVEV (reference sequence). J was trimmed by 0 bases and V by 2 bases; bases with no gene match: 7. The CDR3 covers 17 residues. The CDR3 DNA sequence: TGTGCCAGCAGTTTAGGTCTAGCGGTAAGCTCCTACAATGAGCAGTTCTTC. Amino acid sequence: CASSLGLAVSSYNEQFF.

The rearrangement joins TRBV7-3 to TRBJ2-3; TRBD1 matches at 8 bases. The CDR3 has 15 residues. The germline CDR1 and CDR2 sequences are SGHTA and FQGTGA. The V segment lost 9 bases and the J segment 1 base; nucleotides outside the gene matches: 9. CDR3 protein: CASIFPGQGTDTQYF. CDR3 nucleotide sequence: TGTGCCAGTATATTTCCGGGACAGGGCACAGATACGCAGTATTTT.

The chain employs TRBV27 and TRBJ1-2; TRBD1 aligns across 7 bases. Germline CDR1 is MNHEY and CDR2 is SMNVEV (reference sequence). V was pared by 4 bases and J by 2 bases, with 10 bases of the junction left unmatched. The CDR3 runs to 16 residues. The CDR3 DNA reads as TGTGCCAGCAGTTCTATGTGGACAGGTGGGAACTATGGCTACACCTTC. Its protein product is CASSSMWTGGNYGYTF.

The J gene is TRBJ1-2, the V gene TRBV3-1 (or the pseudogene TRBV3-2); no definite D call. The germline V and J ends were trimmed by 1 base and 5 bases, with 11 bases remaining between them. Germline V gives CDR1 LGHDT, CDR2 YNNKEL (reference sequence). The CDR3 loop spans 14 amino acids. CDR3 sequence: CASSQVPMPYGYTF. DNA for the CDR3: TGTGCCAGCAGCCAAGTCCCGATGCCTTATGGCTACACCTTC.

The chain employs TRBV10-3 and TRBJ2-1; D is ambiguous. This CDR3 has 14 amino acids. The V gene's germline CDR1 is ENHRY and CDR2 SYGVKD. V gave up 6 bases and J gave up 0 bases, with 9 bases separating them. The CDR3 sequence is CAISLQSSYNEQFF. The CDR3 DNA sequence: TGTGCCATCAGCTTACAAAGCTCCTACAATGAGCAGTTCTTC.

This CDR3 is CASSFSRSYEQYF. In DNA form, the CDR3 reads TGTGCCAGCAGCTTCTCCCGTTCCTACGAGCAGTACTTC. The genes are TRBV7-2 and TRBJ2-7; no reliable D call. Per the germline V gene, CDR1 is SGHTA and CDR2 is FQGNSA. The CDR3 has 13 amino acids. The V gene lost 3 bases and the J gene lost 1 base, with 7 bases spanning the gap.

The rearrangement uses TRBV9 and TRBJ1-3; weak D call: TRBD1 (6 bases). The CDR3 length is 16 residues. The germline V gene encodes CDR1 SGDLS and CDR2 YYNGEE. Trimming took off 2 bases at V and 3 bases at J, with 15 bases between the two ends. Here the CDR3 DNA reads TGTGCCAGCAGCGTGGAGACAGGCGGCGGTGGAAACACCATATATTTT. Protein product: CASSVETGGGGNTIYF.

This clone showed up just a few times. V and J are TRBV12-3 or TRBV12-4 and TRBJ1-5, with no clear D. The CDR3 is 13 amino acids. V gave up 3 bases and J gave up 5 bases, with 8 bases separating them. CDR3 coding DNA: TGTGCCAGCAGTTTCGACCAGTATCAGCCCCAGCATTTT. Encoded protein: CASSFDQYQPQHF.

The genes are TRBV12-3 or TRBV12-4 and TRBJ1-3, with a weak D call TRBD1 (6 bases). The CDR3 loop spans 12 amino acids. Deletions cut 6 bases from V and 4 bases from J, with 7 bases between. CDR3 region: CASRDRGNTIYF. Here the CDR3 DNA reads TGTGCCAGCAGGGACAGAGGAAACACCATATATTTT.

V gene TRBV12-3 or TRBV12-4 combines with J gene TRBJ1-2, with D uncertain. This CDR3 region has 13 residues. The V end was cut by 1 base, the J end by 5 bases, with 8 bases between. Here the CDR3 DNA reads TGTGCCAGCAGTTTAGGTAGGGATTATGGCTACACCTTC. It is translated as CASSLGRDYGYTF.

The rearrangement joins TRBV6-6 to TRBJ1-2; tentatively, D is TRBD1 (5 bases). The CDR3 is 11 residues long. Trimming removed 8 bases from V and 7 bases from J, with 11 bases in between. CDR1 and CDR2 from the germline V gene are MNHNY and SVGAGI (reference sequence). The CDR3: CASGRDGGYTF. The DNA of the CDR3 is TGTGCCAGCGGCAGGGATGGTGGCTACACCTTC.

In regard to this clone: Other nucleotide sequences in the sample specify the same CDR3. The genes are TRBV29-1 and TRBJ1-2; D unresolved. The CDR3 is 12 amino acids. CDR1 and CDR2 (germline): SQVTM, ANQGSEA. The V end was cut by 4 bases, the J end by 2 bases, with 8 bases between. This CDR3 is CSVGSDNYGYTF. In nucleotides, the CDR3 is TGCAGCGTTGGTTCCGACAACTATGGCTACACCTTC.

The V call is TRBV28, the J call TRBJ2-5; possible D gene TRBD2, 6 bases. Germline V gives CDR1 MDHEN, CDR2 SYDVKM. This CDR3 comprises 16 residues. V was pared by 5 bases and J by 3 bases, with 19 bases between. CDR3 protein: CASSPLLARNEETQYF. DNA for the CDR3: TGTGCCAGCAGTCCACTACTAGCAAGGAACGAAGAGACCCAGTACTTC.

This chain joins TRBV4-3 and TRBJ1-2; a weak D match, TRBD1 (6 bases). Germline CDR1 is LGHNA and CDR2 is YSLEER. The CDR3 consists of 14 residues. Deletions cut 5 bases from V and 2 bases from J, with 12 bases between. CDR3 coding DNA: TGCGCCAGCAGCTCATGGACAGAAAACTATGGCTACACCTTC. Its translation: CASSSWTENYGYTF.

The chain is built from TRBV5-6 and TRBJ2-5; D is possibly TRBD2 (5 bases). The CDR3 length is 14 residues. Germline V gene sequence: CDR1 SGHDT, CDR2 YYEEEE. Deletions cut 0 bases from V and 2 bases from J, with 8 bases between. CDR3 loop: CASSLDGIQETQYF. The CDR3, as DNA: TGTGCCAGCAGCTTGGACGGGATACAAGAGACCCAGTACTTC.

This clone was found once. The chain links TRBV28 to TRBJ2-7; TRBD1 might be the D (6 bases). Germline V gives CDR1 MDHEN, CDR2 SYDVKM. V was pared by 6 bases and J by 6 bases, with 15 bases between. This CDR3 comprises 13 residues. This CDR3 reads CASRTTGFREQYF. The CDR3 DNA is TGTGCCAGCAGAACTACAGGGTTTCGCGAGCAGTACTTC.

This clone was recorded once. The chain has TRBV5-1 and TRBJ2-7, with D perhaps TRBD1 (6 bases). This CDR3 has 13 residues. The ends were cut back, 4 bases at V and 4 bases at J, with 12 bases in the middle. Germline lookup yields CDR1 SGHRS and CDR2 YFSETQ. CDR3 sequence reads: CASSQTQGYEQYF. The CDR3 region has the DNA TGCGCCAGCAGCCAAACCCAGGGGTACGAGCAGTACTTC.